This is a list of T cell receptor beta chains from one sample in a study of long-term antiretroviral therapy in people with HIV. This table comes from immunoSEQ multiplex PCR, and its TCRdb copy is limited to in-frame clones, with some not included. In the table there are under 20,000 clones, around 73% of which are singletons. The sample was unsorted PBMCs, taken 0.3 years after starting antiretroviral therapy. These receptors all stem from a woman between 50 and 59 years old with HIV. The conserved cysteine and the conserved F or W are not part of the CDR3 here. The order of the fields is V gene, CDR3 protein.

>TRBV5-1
ASSLGSGGGKDTQY
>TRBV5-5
ASSEDTYNEQF
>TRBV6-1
ASSVRGAANEQY
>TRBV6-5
ASSPLIGGNEQF
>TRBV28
ASSLRLVRGQY
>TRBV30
AWSDRLASSYEQY
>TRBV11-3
ASSLSPLNTQY
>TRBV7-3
ASSLPGTGGTGELF
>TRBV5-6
ASSLGGHHSPLH
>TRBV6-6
ASSPPPRGYEQY
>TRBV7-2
ASSPAGGGETQY
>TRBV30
AWSEAYTEAF
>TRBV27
ASSLRGAGNTIY
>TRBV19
ASSIGGLSFGNTIY
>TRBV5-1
ASSQDGTADTQY
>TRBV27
ASSFHPSGRETQY
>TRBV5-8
ASSLVLNIQY
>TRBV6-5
ASSSTGTGEQPQH
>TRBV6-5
ASRGLAGAVNEQF
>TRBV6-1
ASSEVGGTGFIEQY
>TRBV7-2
ASSLDSLAGGETQY
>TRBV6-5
ASSYSNPWDQETQY
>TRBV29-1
SVLGQGGGYT
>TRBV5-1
ASSLEADVYNSPLH
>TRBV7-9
ASSSSRGLVISEAF
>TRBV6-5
ASSLRRGETQY
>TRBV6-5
ASRRQGSRGNTIY
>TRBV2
ARKTAANTGELF
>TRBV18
ASSPLIAGGPPEQY
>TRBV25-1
ASSDGSGFAYNEQF
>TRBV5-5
ASSFSGGSTSYEQY
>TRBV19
ASASTVLHEQY
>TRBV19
ATTGGEGGNTIY
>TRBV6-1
ASSDGRTFNVLT
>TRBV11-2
ASWSGTGLHEQY
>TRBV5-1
ASSLTLGPSYEQY
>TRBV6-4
ASSVSGGPQETQY
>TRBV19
ASWVGHTSGANVLT
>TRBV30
AWSPRSDSPLH
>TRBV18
ASSPGTAFRGNTIY
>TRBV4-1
ASSQESIGGSEAF